The rows below give T cell receptor beta chains drawn from one sample of a study of cytomegalovirus exposure and HLA in healthy donors. Method: immunoSEQ multiplex PCR; TCRdb's copy keeps in-frame clones and lacks some. The sample contains 100,000 to 150,000 clones, about 83% of which appear only once. The sample consisted of PBMCs. The receptor source for this set is a young man in good health and CMV-seronegative. Each CDR3 is given with its conserved first and last residue. Each record gives: clone size, D gene, J gene, V gene, CDR3 length, CDR3 protein, CDR3 DNA. D genes are given only for firm matches. Clone size is stated in some rows and not others, as once, few, many or a class when expanded.

>.|.|TRBJ1-5|TRBV2|15
CASSAPFRGRQPQHF
TGTGCCAGCAGTGCCCCGTTCAGGGGTAGACAGCCCCAGCATTTT
>.|.|TRBJ1-1|TRBV15|12
CATSYLASEAFF
TGTGCCACCAGCTATCTGGCTTCGGAAGCTTTCTTT
>.|TRBD2|TRBJ2-1|TRBV5-1|13
CASSSGTNYEQFF
TGCGCCAGCAGCTCGGGGACTAACTATGAGCAGTTCTTC
>.|.|TRBJ1-1|TRBV6-1|12
CASSGTWTEAFF
TGTGCCAGCAGTGGGACATGGACTGAAGCTTTCTTT
>.|.|TRBJ1-3|TRBV9|14
CASSPRGSRNTIYF
TGTGCCAGCAGCCCCCGGGGTTCGAGAAACACCATATATTTT
>once|.|TRBJ2-3|TRBV9|14
CASSRGVSTDTQYF
TGTGCCAGCAGCCGCGGCGTGAGCACAGATACGCAGTATTTT
>.|TRBD1|TRBJ1-2|TRBV6-5|13
CASTNIDRGGYTF
TGTGCCAGCACCAACATAGACAGGGGTGGCTACACCTTC
>.|.|TRBJ1-6|TRBV7-9|13
CASSLGGVSPLHF
TGTGCCAGCAGCTTAGGGGGCGTCTCACCCCTCCACTTT
>.|TRBD1|TRBJ1-2|TRBV19|14
CASSTTGEAYGYTF
TGTGCCAGTAGTACGACAGGGGAGGCCTATGGCTACACCTTC
>.|TRBD2|TRBJ2-7|TRBV30|17
CAWSVQRTSGNTYEQYF
TGTGCCTGGAGTGTACAAAGGACTAGCGGAAACACCTACGAGCAGTACTTC
>.|.|TRBJ2-2|TRBV6-6|15
CASSYSQRNTGELFF
TGTGCCAGCAGTTACTCGCAGCGGAACACCGGGGAGCTGTTTTTT
>.|TRBD1|TRBJ1-1|TRBV19|13
CASNDRARTEAFF
TGTGCCAGTAACGACAGGGCGAGGACTGAAGCTTTCTTT
>once|TRBD2|TRBJ2-5|TRBV6-1|14
CASSGRGEQETQYF
TGTGCCAGCAGTGGCCGGGGGGAACAAGAGACCCAGTACTTC
>.|TRBD2|TRBJ2-5|TRBV6-1|14
CASREGPARETQYF
TGTGCCAGCCGGGAGGGGCCCGCGCGGGAGACCCAGTACTTC
>.|TRBD1|TRBJ2-3|TRBV19|12
CATGQGADTQYF
TGTGCCACAGGACAGGGGGCAGATACGCAGTATTTT
>.|.|TRBJ2-3|TRBV9|16
CASSVSGRAFTDTQYF
TGTGCCAGCAGCGTAAGTGGCAGGGCCTTCACAGATACGCAGTATTTT
>once|TRBD1|TRBJ2-1|TRBV10-3|13
CAIKQGALNEQFF
TGTGCCATCAAGCAGGGGGCGCTTAATGAGCAGTTCTTC
>.|TRBD1|TRBJ2-7|TRBV2|14
CASSEGTGAYEQYF
TGTGCCAGCAGTGAGGGGACAGGGGCCTACGAGCAGTACTTC
>.|TRBD1|TRBJ1-1|TRBV6-6|15
CASRGQGLLSTEAFF
TGTGCCAGCAGGGGACAGGGCCTGTTGAGCACTGAAGCTTTCTTT
>.|.|TRBJ1-2|TRBV11-2|15
CASSLDPGINYGYTF
TGTGCCAGCAGCTTAGATCCAGGGATAAACTATGGCTACACCTTC
>.|.|TRBJ2-1|TRBV10-1|14
CASSEFPSYNEQFF
TGCGCCAGCAGTGAGTTCCCCTCTTACAATGAGCAGTTCTTC
>.|TRBD2|TRBJ2-3|TRBV2|14
CASSGSSGGRLGYF
TGTGCCAGCAGTGGGAGTAGCGGGGGCCGGCTAGGGTATTTT
>.|TRBD1|TRBJ2-1|TRBV5-1|13
CASSQDRVDEQFF
TGCGCCAGCAGCCAGGACAGGGTTGATGAGCAGTTCTTC
>.|TRBD2|TRBJ2-5|TRBV7-2|15
CASSSRTSGQETQYF
TGTGCCAGCAGCTCCAGGACTAGCGGTCAGGAGACCCAGTACTTC
>.|.|TRBJ2-5|TRBV30|11
CAWSVRETQYF
TGTGCCTGGAGTGTGCGGGAGACCCAGTACTTC
>.|TRBD1|TRBJ1-2|TRBV11-2|15
CASSLGQGLMGGYTF
TGTGCCAGCAGCCTGGGACAGGGGCTAATGGGGGGCTACACCTTC
>.|TRBD2|TRBJ2-3|TRBV13|17
CASSLRGLAEDTDTQYF
TGTGCCAGCAGCTTGAGGGGACTAGCAGAGGACACAGATACGCAGTATTTT
>.|TRBD1|TRBJ1-6|TRBV5-6|14
CASSLASGGTPLHF
TGTGCCAGCAGCTTGGCCTCAGGGGGAACACCCCTCCACTTT
>.|.|TRBJ1-1|TRBV30|13
CAWIARVNTEAFF
TGTGCCTGGATTGCGAGGGTGAACACTGAAGCTTTCTTT
>.|.|TRBJ1-2|TRBV30|14
CAWRGTGSGYGYTF
TGTGCCTGGAGGGGCACAGGGAGCGGTTATGGCTACACCTTC
>.|TRBD2|TRBJ2-3|TRBV6-4|16
CASSEDSGKVTDTQYF
TGTGCCAGCAGTGAGGATAGCGGGAAGGTCACAGATACGCAGTATTTT
>.|.|TRBJ2-7|TRBV10-3|11
CATSGRYEQYF
TGTGCCACCAGTGGCCGCTACGAGCAGTACTTC
>.|TRBD2|TRBJ2-3|TRBV14|17
CASSQDLRGGAYDTQYF
TGTGCCAGCAGCCAAGATCTGCGGGGGGGTGCTTACGATACGCAGTATTTT
>.|.|TRBJ1-1|TRBV14|19
CASSQLNRGSRLGGTEAFF
TGTGCCAGCAGCCAATTGAATAGGGGGTCAAGACTTGGAGGCACTGAAGCTTTCTTT
>.|.|TRBJ2-3|TRBV4-1|15
CASSQVVGVPDTQYF
TGCGCCAGCAGCCAAGTGGTCGGGGTCCCAGATACGCAGTATTTT
>.|TRBD1|TRBJ2-7|TRBV7-9|15
CASSSSWTGAYEQYF
TGTGCCAGCAGCTCCTCGTGGACAGGGGCCTACGAGCAGTACTTC
>.|.|TRBJ2-1|TRBV7-2|15
CASSSEHNSYNEQFF
TGTGCCAGCAGCTCCGAACATAACTCCTACAATGAGCAGTTCTTC
>.|.|TRBJ1-5|TRBV7-9|13
CASSSSLNQPQHF
TGTGCCAGCAGCTCTAGTCTAAATCAGCCCCAGCATTTT